The rows below give T cell receptor beta chains drawn from one sample of a study of T cell responses to AZD1222 COVID-19 vaccine. The data were produced by immunoSEQ multiplex PCR, yet TCRdb's version contains in-frame clones alone and is incomplete. The sample includes 110,000 to 150,000 clones, roughly 93% of them seen just once. This specimen consisted of peripheral blood, obtained 28 days after the second AZD1222 dose. These receptors all stem from an adult who received the AZD1222 COVID-19 vaccine. Each CDR3 is given with its conserved first and last residue. The order of the fields is D gene, clone size, V gene, J gene, CDR3 protein, CDR3 DNA. A D gene is named only where the DNA matches it firmly. Clone size is given for some rows only: seen once, a few or many times, or a class if the clone is expanded.

d_call: .; clone_size: few; v_call: TRBV4-1; j_call: TRBJ1-4; cdr3_aa: CASSQVGEGGKLFF; cdr3_nt: TGCGCCAGCAGCCAAGTGGGCGAGGGCGGAAAACTGTTTTTT
d_call: .; clone_size: .; v_call: TRBV6-1; j_call: TRBJ1-2; cdr3_aa: CASSESRDYGYTF; cdr3_nt: TGTGCCAGCAGTGAATCCAGGGACTATGGCTACACCTTC
d_call: .; clone_size: .; v_call: TRBV11-2; j_call: TRBJ1-4; cdr3_aa: CASSLGGGPKLFF; cdr3_nt: TGTGCCAGCAGCTTAGGGGGGGGGCCGAAACTGTTTTTT
d_call: .; clone_size: .; v_call: TRBV9; j_call: TRBJ2-1; cdr3_aa: CASSVGRGPGVNEQFF; cdr3_nt: TGTGCCAGCAGCGTAGGGCGGGGCCCCGGTGTCAATGAGCAGTTCTTC
d_call: .; clone_size: once; v_call: TRBV15; j_call: TRBJ2-1; cdr3_aa: CATSDAFYNEQFF; cdr3_nt: TGTGCCACCAGTGACGCCTTTTACAATGAGCAGTTCTTC
d_call: TRBD2; clone_size: .; v_call: TRBV15; j_call: TRBJ2-1; cdr3_aa: CATSREGLAGLPSYNEQFF; cdr3_nt: TGTGCCACCAGCAGAGAGGGACTAGCGGGTCTTCCCTCCTACAATGAGCAGTTCTTC
d_call: TRBD2; clone_size: .; v_call: TRBV7-2; j_call: TRBJ2-7; cdr3_aa: CASSVAPGLGKPRGEYEQYF; cdr3_nt: TGTGCCAGCAGCGTAGCCCCGGGACTAGGGAAACCACGCGGCGAATACGAGCAGTACTTC
d_call: .; clone_size: .; v_call: TRBV5-1; j_call: TRBJ1-1; cdr3_aa: CASSSWTRTEAFF; cdr3_nt: TGCGCCAGCAGCTCCTGGACAAGAACTGAAGCTTTCTTT
d_call: TRBD1; clone_size: .; v_call: TRBV18; j_call: TRBJ1-3; cdr3_aa: CASSEQGSGNTIYF; cdr3_nt: TGTGCCAGCTCAGAACAGGGGTCTGGAAACACCATATATTTT
d_call: .; clone_size: once; v_call: TRBV6-5; j_call: TRBJ1-5; cdr3_aa: CASSYRMGNQPQHF; cdr3_nt: TGTGCCAGCAGTTACAGAATGGGCAATCAGCCCCAGCATTTT
d_call: .; clone_size: few; v_call: TRBV27; j_call: TRBJ1-3; cdr3_aa: CASSLTATGFSSGNTIYF; cdr3_nt: TGTGCCAGCAGTTTAACAGCAACAGGGTTCAGCTCTGGAAACACCATATATTTT
d_call: TRBD2; clone_size: .; v_call: TRBV4-1; j_call: TRBJ2-3; cdr3_aa: CASSQVLAGLSTDTQYF; cdr3_nt: TGCGCCAGCAGCCAAGTTCTAGCGGGGCTAAGCACAGATACGCAGTATTTT
d_call: TRBD1; clone_size: .; v_call: TRBV2; j_call: TRBJ2-3; cdr3_aa: CASRRGQGTDTQYF; cdr3_nt: TGTGCCAGCAGGAGGGGACAGGGCACAGATACGCAGTATTTT
d_call: TRBD1; clone_size: .; v_call: TRBV6-6; j_call: TRBJ2-6; cdr3_aa: CASNRDSSGANVLTF; cdr3_nt: TGTGCCAGCAACCGGGACAGCTCTGGGGCCAACGTCCTGACTTTC
d_call: .; clone_size: .; v_call: TRBV24-1; j_call: TRBJ1-1; cdr3_aa: CATSDEADKAFF; cdr3_nt: TGTGCCACCAGTGACGAGGCAGATAAAGCTTTCTTT
d_call: .; clone_size: .; v_call: TRBV14; j_call: TRBJ1-5; cdr3_aa: CASSPLSGQPQHF; cdr3_nt: TGTGCCAGCAGCCCTTTGTCGGGTCAGCCCCAGCATTTT
d_call: TRBD1; clone_size: .; v_call: TRBV5-1; j_call: TRBJ1-2; cdr3_aa: CASSNGQGDYGYTF; cdr3_nt: TGCGCCAGCAGCAATGGACAGGGTGACTATGGCTACACCTTC
d_call: TRBD1; clone_size: .; v_call: TRBV7-9; j_call: TRBJ1-5; cdr3_aa: CASSSDRGSQPQHF; cdr3_nt: TGTGCCAGCAGCTCGGACAGGGGTAGTCAGCCCCAGCATTTT
d_call: .; clone_size: .; v_call: TRBV7-8; j_call: TRBJ1-2; cdr3_aa: CASSPTRQTSNYGYTF; cdr3_nt: TGTGCCAGCAGCCCGACGAGGCAGACTTCTAACTATGGCTACACCTTC
d_call: TRBD1; clone_size: once; v_call: TRBV7-8; j_call: TRBJ1-2; cdr3_aa: CASSQGQGDYGYTF; cdr3_nt: TGTGCCAGCAGCCAAGGACAGGGGGACTATGGCTACACCTTC